The 15 T cell receptor beta chains in this list originate from one sample, sequenced in a study of cytomegalovirus exposure and HLA in healthy donors. Measured with immunoSEQ multiplex PCR; TCRdb has only the in-frame clones, and not every one. The table lists 150,000 to 200,000 clones, about 81% of them singletons. Input material: PBMCs. Source of these receptors: a woman between 25 and 40 years old in good health and CMV-seronegative.

The CDR3 DNA follows: TGTGCCTGGAGAAGACAGGGGCGCGGGGCTACTAGCTCCTACGAGCAGTACTTC. This sequence encodes CAWRRQGRGATSSYEQYF. V usage is TRBV30 and J usage is TRBJ2-7; 8 positions match TRBD1. The V gene's germline CDR1 is GTSNPN and CDR2 SVGIG (reference sequence). V dropped 3 bases and J dropped 0; count of bases not matched to a gene: 16. This CDR3 has 18 amino acids. Using reference TRBV30 and TRBJ2-7 for the parts outside the CDR3, the full variable domain is SQTIHQWPATLVQPVGSPLSLECTVEGTSNPNLYWYRQAAGRGLQLLFYSVGIGQISSEVPQNLSASRPQDRQFILSSKKLLLSDSGFYLCAWRRQGRGATSSYEQYFGPGTRLTVT.

The rearrangement joins TRBV7-8 to TRBJ1-2; D is unresolved. Trimming shortened V by 3 bases and J by 4 bases, and 9 bases separated the two germline ends. CDR3 length: 13 residues. CDR1 is SGHVS, CDR2 FQNEAQ, per germline. CDR3 residues: CASSFTEGYGYTF. The CDR3, as DNA: TGTGCCAGCAGCTTTACAGAGGGCTATGGCTACACCTTC. The full variable domain, completed using reference TRBV7-8 and TRBJ1-2, is GAGVSQSPRYKVAKRGQDVALRCDPISGHVSLFWYQQALGQGPEFLTYFQNEAQLDKSGLPSDRFFAERPEGSVSTLKIQRTQQEDSAVYLCASSFTEGYGYTFGSGTRLTVV.

The gene calls are TRBV12-5 and TRBJ2-5, with D unclear. Between the trimmed V and J ends, which lost 1 base and 2 bases, there was a span of 5 bases. CDR1 and CDR2 from the germline V gene are LGHNT and FRNRAP. This CDR3 is built from 13 residues. The CDR3 DNA sequence: TGTGCTAGTGGTTTGGACGGGCAAGAGACCCAGTACTTC. Its protein product is CASGLDGQETQYF.

The chain employs TRBV29-1 and TRBJ2-7; maybe TRBD1 (8 bases). The CDR3 has 17 amino acids. V was pared by 2 bases and J by 0 bases, with 20 bases between. CDR1 SQVTM and CDR2 ANQGSEA come from the germline V gene. In DNA form, the CDR3 reads TGCAGCGTTGAAATGGGAGGGGGACAGGTCAGCTCCTACGAGCAGTACTTC. It translates to CSVEMGGGQVSSYEQYF.

There are many counts of this clone. The rearrangement links TRBV7-6 to TRBJ1-2; 10 bases line up with TRBD1. The CDR3 has 14 amino acids. The junction had 3 bases not matched to a gene; V was cut back by 5 bases and J by 3 bases. Germline lookup yields CDR1 SGHVS and CDR2 FNYEAQ. The CDR3 spells CASSIGTGDYGYTF. The CDR3, as DNA: TGTGCCAGCAGCATCGGGACAGGGGACTATGGCTACACCTTC.

The rearrangement joins TRBV4-2 to TRBJ2-7; a possible D gene is TRBD1 (6 bases). V lost 0 bases to trimming and J lost 1 base, with 13 bases between them. Germline V gene lookup returns CDR1 LGHNA and CDR2 YNFKEQ. The CDR3 contains 16 residues. CDR3 in amino acids: CASSQDSWGQSYEQYF. For the CDR3, the DNA is TGTGCCAGCAGCCAAGATAGTTGGGGGCAGTCCTACGAGCAGTACTTC.

The rearrangement uses TRBV14 and TRBJ1-4; no definite D call. There are 15 residues in the CDR3. The germline V gene encodes CDR1 SGHDN and CDR2 FVKESK. Trimming left V 1 base short and J 8 bases short, with 14 bases between. The CDR3 nucleotides read TGTGCCAGCAGCCAAGTGGAGGCAATCGGCGAAAAACTGTTTTTT. Translating it yields CASSQVEAIGEKLFF.

This chain links TRBV28 with TRBJ2-7; 8 bases match TRBD2. Trimming cost V 5 bases and J 2 bases; bases outside gene matches: 11. Per the germline V gene, CDR1 is MDHEN and CDR2 is SYDVKM. The CDR3 totals 16 residues. The DNA of the CDR3 is TGTGCCAGCAGTCAACCCGCGGGGGGCTCACCCTACGAGCAGTACTTC. It translates to CASSQPAGGSPYEQYF.

The V gene is TRBV19, the J gene TRBJ1-3, with a tentative D call TRBD1 (6 bases). V was pared by 6 bases and J by 2 bases, with 20 bases between. This CDR3 contains 17 residues. Germline V gives CDR1 LNHDA, CDR2 SQIVND (reference sequence). The CDR3 bases are TGTGCCAGTAGCCCGGCCGCCCTCTGGACAGCTGGAAACACCATATATTTT. Protein sequence: CASSPAALWTAGNTIYF.

The rearrangement joins TRBV27 to TRBJ1-1; a possible D gene is TRBD1 (5 bases). This CDR3 has 14 residues. From germline, CDR1 is MNHEY and CDR2 SMNVEV (reference sequence). Trimming took 3 bases from V and 0 from J, leaving 8 bases between them. The CDR3 reads CASSLRQMNTEAFF. The CDR3 DNA reads TGTGCCAGCAGTTTGAGACAGATGAACACTGAAGCTTTCTTT.

V gene TRBV5-1 combines with J gene TRBJ2-3; D may be TRBD1 (6 bases). Germline-derived CDR1 and CDR2 are SGHRS and YFSETQ. Between the trimmed V and J ends, which lost 3 bases and 3 bases, there was a span of 14 bases. This CDR3 has 15 residues. Written as DNA, the CDR3 is TGCGCCAGCAGCTCAGGGGTGACCGCAACAGATACGCAGTATTTT. Protein sequence: CASSSGVTATDTQYF.

This clone has just a few counts. This CDR3 is also generated by other DNA sequences in the sample. The chain joins TRBV28 to TRBJ2-7; 7 bases are shared with TRBD2. The junction had 8 bases not matched to a gene; V was cut back by 6 bases and J by 0 bases. The CDR3 spans 15 residues. CDR1 and CDR2 from the germline V gene are MDHEN and SYDVKM. In nucleotides, the CDR3 is TGTGCCAGCAGCAGTAGTGGGGGGGGCTCCTACGAGCAGTACTTC. It translates to CASSSSGGGSYEQYF.

The chain uses TRBV2 and TRBJ1-3; 7 positions agree with TRBD1. V shed 10 bases and J 3 bases; nucleotides not matched to a gene: 6. The CDR3 consists of 13 residues. Germline CDR1 reads SNHLY; CDR2 reads FYNNEI. The CDR3 spells CATRQGGGNTIYF. The CDR3 DNA follows: TGTGCCACTCGACAGGGTGGTGGAAACACCATATATTTT.

The V call is TRBV10-2, the J call TRBJ2-5; 9 positions agree with TRBD2. CDR1 and CDR2 (germline): WSHSY, SAAADI. The CDR3 consists of 12 residues. J was trimmed by 11 bases and V by 4 bases; bases with no gene match: 5. CDR3 sequence reads: CASSGAGGTQYF. CDR3 sequence (DNA): TGCGCCAGCAGTGGGGCGGGGGGGACTCAGTACTTC.

The chain links TRBV29-1 to TRBJ2-7, with 7 nucleotides matching TRBD2. V dropped 2 bases and J dropped 7; count of bases not matched to a gene: 14. The CDR3 consists of 15 residues. Looked up from germline, CDR1 is SQVTM and CDR2 is ANQGSEA. The CDR3 sequence: CSVELSGAVPGEQYF. The CDR3 nucleotides read TGCAGCGTTGAACTCAGCGGGGCCGTCCCGGGGGAGCAGTACTTC.